This TCR beta chain is drawn from a study of T-cell memory formation after mild COVID-19. Study details: Clusters were largely donor specific. Findings of the study overall: Day 15 to 85 contracting clones showed balanced CD4/CD8; later expanders leaned CD4+.

Constant-segment primers and 5'RACE yielded cDNA libraries for TCR alpha and TCR beta, each carrying sample barcodes and UMIs. Each CDR3 protein gets one entry after TCRdb re-called the 5' RACE reads with MiXCR. In the table there are under 300,000 distinct CDR3 sequences, 8% to 9% of which are singletons. Germline V CDR1 and CDR2: SGHRS, YFSETQ. The CDR3 has 14 residues. V lost 2 bases and J lost 5; bases outside the gene matches: 4. Details on this clonotype: Its antigen is currently unknown.

The TCR comes from a man between 18 and 29 years old who had mild COVID-19 (a few samples of this study predate the infection). Cell type and time point are not known. The chain carries TRBV5-1 and TRBJ1-1, with TRBD1 identical over 9 bases. Material: PBMCs or a T cell subset sorted from them (not recorded which). CDR3 residues: CASSFDRGGTEAFF. The CDR3 nucleotides are TGCGCCAGCAGCTTCGACAGGGGGGGAACTGAAGCTTTCTTT.